Shown below are 22 T cell receptor beta chains from a single sample sequenced in a study of blood T cell repertoires in COVID-19. Measured with immunoSEQ multiplex PCR; TCRdb has only the in-frame clones, and not every one. Of roughly 280,000 clones in the sample, about 88% were seen once. Sequencing was carried out using peripheral blood. The receptors here all came from a man under 40 with active or convalescent COVID-19.

CDR3 amino acids: CASSIGRRTGITYEQYF. The CDR3 DNA reads as TGTGCCAGTAGTATAGGCCGACGGACAGGGATTACTTACGAGCAGTACTTC. The rearrangement uses TRBV19 and TRBJ2-7; 8 bases align to TRBD1. The CDR3 has 17 amino acids. V shed 1 base and J 4 bases; nucleotides not matched to a gene: 12. Germline lookup yields CDR1 LNHDA and CDR2 SQIVND (reference sequence).

The genes are TRBV7-2 and TRBJ1-6; no clear D. V was clipped by 4 bases and J by 7 bases, with 20 bases between them. Per germline, CDR1 SGHTA and CDR2 FQGNSA. The CDR3 contains 17 residues. CDR3 sequence (DNA): TGTGCCAGCAGCTCACCTATGGACTCGACGGGGAATTCACCCCTCCACTTT. Translated: CASSSPMDSTGNSPLHF.

V usage is TRBV10-3 and J usage is TRBJ2-3; 7 bases are shared with TRBD2. Germline V gene lookup returns CDR1 ENHRY and CDR2 SYGVKD. This CDR3 spans 14 amino acids. V lost 3 bases to trimming and J lost 3 bases; unmatched junction nucleotides: 3. The CDR3 nucleotides read TGTGCCATCAGTGAAGGGACTACAACAGATACGCAGTATTTT. Its translation: CAISEGTTTDTQYF.

V usage is TRBV5-4 and J usage is TRBJ1-2, with 10 bases that match TRBD1. This CDR3 is 14 amino acids long. Germline V gene sequence: CDR1 SGHNT, CDR2 YYREEE (reference sequence). Trimming removed 4 bases from V and 3 bases from J; junction bases left unmatched: 3. CDR3 amino acids: CASSGGTGDYGYTF. CDR3 DNA sequence: TGTGCCAGCAGCGGCGGGACAGGGGACTATGGCTACACCTTC.

This rearrangement joins TRBV5-1 to TRBJ1-6; no firm D call. V lost 1 base to trimming and J lost 8 bases, with 10 bases between them. The CDR3 totals 14 residues. CDR1 and CDR2 (germline): SGHRS, YFSETQ. CDR3: CASSLSRRDSPLHF. In DNA form, the CDR3 reads TGCGCCAGCAGCTTGTCCAGGAGGGATTCACCCCTCCACTTT.

This clone has just a few counts. The genes are TRBV4-3 and TRBJ1-6; D might be TRBD1 (6 bases). Trimming cost V 5 bases and J 7 bases, with 18 bases left between them. The CDR3 covers 16 residues. Germline CDR1 LGHNA, CDR2 YSLEER. CDR3 residues: CASSADSSFENSPLHF. The CDR3 DNA sequence: TGCGCCAGCAGCGCGGACAGCAGTTTCGAAAATTCACCCCTCCACTTT.

The V and J genes are TRBV6-5 and TRBJ1-2, with 8 bases identical to TRBD1. The CDR3 runs to 13 residues. The germline V gene encodes CDR1 MNHEY and CDR2 SVGAGI. V shed 6 bases and J 3 bases; nucleotides not matched to a gene: 3. CDR3 in amino acids: CASRKDRDYGYTF. The CDR3 DNA reads TGTGCCAGCAGGAAGGACAGGGACTATGGCTACACCTTC.

CDR3 protein: CASSALAGGSYEQYF. Here the CDR3 DNA reads TGTGCCAGCAGTGCCCTAGCGGGGGGATCCTACGAGCAGTACTTC. This rearrangement joins TRBV6-4 to TRBJ2-7; 11 nucleotides agree with TRBD2. V lost 4 bases to trimming and J lost 1 base; unmatched junction nucleotides: 3. The CDR3 sequence is 15 residues long. Germline V gene sequence: CDR1 MRHNA, CDR2 SNTAGT.

The chain employs TRBV19 and TRBJ1-1; TRBD1 agrees at 7 bases. Germline V gene sequence: CDR1 LNHDA, CDR2 SQIVND (reference sequence). V shed 8 bases, J shed 8 bases, and the junction held 17 bases outside the gene matches. CDR3 length: 15 residues. CDR3 DNA sequence: TGTGCCAGTTCCACTCAAACAGGGGCCGGACGCGAAGCTTTCTTT. Translating it yields CASSTQTGAGREAFF.

This clone was detected only a few times. This chain connects TRBV11-2 to TRBJ2-1; 11 bases are shared with TRBD2. Germline CDR1 SGHAT, CDR2 FQNNGV. This CDR3 spans 18 amino acids. J lost 2 bases, V lost 5 bases, and 11 bases had no gene match. Written as DNA, the CDR3 is TGTGCCAGCAGCCCCCTTGGACTAGCGGGCCCCCCCTACAATGAGCAGTTCTTC. Protein sequence: CASSPLGLAGPPYNEQFF.

The chain recombines TRBV9 with TRBJ2-2; a possible D gene is TRBD1 (5 bases). The CDR3 sequence is 13 residues long. The V and J ends lost 2 bases and 6 bases respectively, with 8 bases between them. The V gene's germline CDR1 is SGDLS and CDR2 YYNGEE. In DNA, the CDR3 is TGTGCCAGCAGCGTCGACAGAGCCGGGGAGCTGTTTTTT. It codes for CASSVDRAGELFF.

This sequence joins TRBV9 and TRBJ1-2; tentative D call: TRBD1 (5 bases). The germline V and J ends were trimmed by 4 bases and 0 bases, with 13 bases remaining between them. This CDR3 contains 15 residues. Germline V gene sequence: CDR1 SGDLS, CDR2 YYNGEE. The CDR3 DNA sequence: TGTGCCAGCAGCTCTGGACACATATCTAACTATGGCTACACCTTC. Its protein is CASSSGHISNYGYTF. Full variable domain (outside the CDR3, taken from reference TRBV9 and TRBJ1-2): DSGVTQTPKHLITATGQRVTLRCSPRSGDLSVYWYQQSLDQGLQFLIQYYNGEERAKGNILERFSAQQFPDLHSELNLSSLELGDSALYFCASSSGHISNYGYTFGSGTRLTVV.

The CDR3 DNA reads TGTGCCAGCAGCCAAGTTTGGTCAGGGGGATATGGCTACACCTTC. Amino acids: CASSQVWSGGYGYTF. The chain has TRBV3-1 (or the pseudogene TRBV3-2) and TRBJ1-2; 7 positions agree with TRBD1. V gave up 1 base and J gave up 5 bases; unmatched junction bases: 7. Per the germline V gene, CDR1 is LGHDT and CDR2 is YNNKEL (reference sequence). The CDR3 loop spans 15 amino acids.

This chain joins TRBV6-5 and TRBJ2-7, with 9 bases that match TRBD1. In germline, CDR1 is MNHEY, CDR2 SVGAGI. The length of the CDR3 is 14 residues. V dropped 6 bases and J dropped 3; count of bases not matched to a gene: 6. The CDR3 here is CASRRGQGVYEQYF. In DNA, the CDR3 is TGTGCCAGCAGACGGGGACAGGGAGTCTACGAGCAGTACTTC.

The gene calls are TRBV24-1 and TRBJ1-2, with 9 bases lining up with TRBD1. The CDR3 is 15 residues long. With 4 bases clipped from V and 9 bases from J, the junction kept 11 bases outside the gene matches. Looked up from germline, CDR1 is KGHDR and CDR2 is SFDVKD. CDR3 nucleotide sequence: TGTGCCACCAGTGACACGGACAGGGGAACTATACGCTACACCTTC. It specifies CATSDTDRGTIRYTF.

This rearrangement joins TRBV5-1 to TRBJ1-1; 7 bases are shared with TRBD1. The CDR3 loop spans 15 amino acids. V was clipped by 2 bases and J by 3 bases; unmatched bases: 7. The germline V gene encodes CDR1 SGHRS and CDR2 YFSETQ. This chain's CDR3 is CASSFAGTEDTEAFF. DNA of the CDR3: TGCGCCAGCAGCTTTGCCGGGACAGAGGACACTGAAGCTTTCTTT.

J is TRBJ2-5 and V is TRBV20-1, with D unclear. The germline gives CDR1 DFQATT, CDR2 SNEGSKA (reference sequence). With 3 bases removed from V and 4 bases from J, the gap between germline ends came to 6 bases. The CDR3 sequence is 11 residues long. In nucleotides, the CDR3 is TGCAGTGCTAGTCTCGGAGAGACCCAGTACTTC. This sequence encodes CSASLGETQYF.

In its sample, this clone was seen a few times. The rearrangement links TRBV3-1 (or the pseudogene TRBV3-2) to TRBJ1-1; D possibly corresponds to TRBD1 (6 bases). Germline CDR1 is LGHDT and CDR2 is YNNKEL (reference sequence). Trimming took 4 bases from V and 1 from J, leaving 19 bases between them. The CDR3 extends over 17 amino acids. The CDR3 region has the DNA TGTGCCAGCAGCCCCCGGACAGTTCCGGATAGGAACACTGAAGCTTTCTTT. As protein: CASSPRTVPDRNTEAFF.

This rearrangement joins TRBV30 to TRBJ1-3; no definite D call. The CDR3 spans 15 residues. V was shortened by 0 bases and J by 0 bases, with 9 bases between the two germline ends. CDR1 is GTSNPN, CDR2 SVGIG, per germline (reference sequence). Here the CDR3 DNA reads TGTGCCTGGAGTGTACTAGGCGTCTCTGGAAACACCATATATTTT. Amino acid sequence: CAWSVLGVSGNTIYF.

The chain recombines TRBV27 with TRBJ2-2; D remains ambiguous. The CDR3 covers 12 residues. Germline lookup yields CDR1 MNHEY and CDR2 SMNVEV (reference sequence). Trimming removed 4 bases at V and 6 bases at J, with 6 bases between. This CDR3 is CASSSSSGELFF. The CDR3 DNA sequence: TGTGCCAGCAGTTCGAGTTCCGGGGAGCTGTTTTTT.

The CDR3 DNA reads as TGTGCCAGCAGCCAACGGGGGGGCGGGGAGACCCAGTACTTC. Its protein is CASSQRGGGETQYF. The chain uses TRBV3-1 (or the pseudogene TRBV3-2) and TRBJ2-5, with TRBD2 matching 8 bases. The J segment lost 5 bases and the V segment lost 2 bases, leaving 4 bases of the junction unmatched. The CDR3 length is 14 residues. Germline-derived CDR1 and CDR2 are LGHDT and YNNKEL (reference sequence).

This clone has only a few counts. The chain joins TRBV7-2 to TRBJ1-5, with 10 positions matching TRBD1. Trimming at V came to 2 bases and at J to 3 bases, leaving 7 bases not matched to a gene. The V gene's germline CDR1 is SGHTA and CDR2 FQGNSA. The CDR3 has 17 amino acids. CDR3 region: CASSLFGGQGINQPQHF. In DNA form, the CDR3 reads TGTGCCAGCAGCTTATTTGGGGGACAGGGGATCAATCAGCCCCAGCATTTT.